A single sample is the source of the 17 T cell receptor beta chains below, sequenced in a study of cytomegalovirus exposure and HLA in healthy donors. Primers: 60 Vbeta forward and 13 Jbeta reverse. Assay used: immunoSEQ multiplex PCR; TCRdb lists only in-frame clones, some missing. The sample holds roughly 160,000 clones, approximately 80% seen once. Material: PBMCs. The receptor source for this set is a woman aged 25 to 39 in good health and CMV-seronegative.

The chain links TRBV29-1 to TRBJ2-5; 7 bases align to TRBD1. CDR1 and CDR2 (germline): SQVTM, ANQGSEA. V shed 7 bases, J shed 2 bases, and the junction held 4 bases outside the gene matches. The CDR3 sequence is 12 residues long. The CDR3, as DNA: TGCAGCGCGGGACAGCTACAAGAGACCCAGTACTTC. Amino acids: CSAGQLQETQYF. Variable domain in full (rest from reference TRBV29-1 and TRBJ2-5): SAVISQKPSRDICQRGTSLTIQCQVDSQVTMMFWYRQQPGQSLTLIATANQGSEATYESGFVIDKFPISRPNLTFSTLTVSNMSPEDSSIYLCSAGQLQETQYFGPGTRLLVL.

The chain is built from TRBV30 and TRBJ2-7; 8 positions match TRBD2. Per germline, CDR1 GTSNPN and CDR2 SVGIG (reference sequence). This CDR3 is built from 17 residues. With V trimmed by 3 bases and J by 0 bases, 13 bases remained unmatched. DNA of the CDR3: TGTGCCTGGAGGGCGCGGGGCGGGAGGTTGCGCTCCTACGAGCAGTACTTC. Encoded protein: CAWRARGGRLRSYEQYF. Based on the CDR3 plus reference TRBV30 and TRBJ2-7, the full variable domain is SQTIHQWPATLVQPVGSPLSLECTVEGTSNPNLYWYRQAAGRGLQLLFYSVGIGQISSEVPQNLSASRPQDRQFILSSKKLLLSDSGFYLCAWRARGGRLRSYEQYFGPGTRLTVT.

The chain has TRBV9 and TRBJ1-2, with a possible D match to TRBD1 (6 bases). This CDR3 comprises 14 residues. The germline V and J ends were trimmed by 4 bases and 2 bases, with 12 bases remaining between them. From germline, CDR1 is SGDLS and CDR2 YYNGEE. The DNA for the CDR3 is TGTGCCAGCAGCCTGGGGGGGGGCAACTATGGCTACACCTTC. This encodes CASSLGGGNYGYTF.

The chain links TRBV11-2 to TRBJ1-1; 7 bases match TRBD1. Trimming took 5 bases from V and 6 from J; bases not matched to a gene: 9. CDR1 and CDR2 (germline): SGHAT, FQNNGV. This CDR3 spans 14 amino acids. CDR3 coding DNA: TGTGCCAGCAGCATGGACAGGTTCCGATCTGAAGCTTTCTTT. Residues: CASSMDRFRSEAFF.

The CDR3 region has the DNA TGTGCCAGCAGCCCTCACAGGGGCACTGAAGCTTTCTTT. It translates to CASSPHRGTEAFF. The gene calls are TRBV7-3 and TRBJ1-1; 7 positions match TRBD1. This CDR3 has 13 residues. J was trimmed by 4 bases and V by 5 bases; bases with no gene match: 4. Germline CDR1 and CDR2: SGHTA and FQGTGA.

The V gene is TRBV29-1, the J gene TRBJ1-5, with TRBD1 as a possible D gene (6 bases). CDR3 size: 14 residues. The V gene lost 4 bases and the J gene lost 2 bases, with 12 bases spanning the gap. Germline V gene sequence: CDR1 SQVTM, CDR2 ANQGSEA. The CDR3 region is CSVAGDERNQPQHF. The DNA of the CDR3 is TGCAGCGTTGCAGGGGACGAACGCAATCAGCCCCAGCATTTT.

This clone was recorded a few times. The chain combines TRBV7-6 with TRBJ2-5; TRBD2 aligns across 15 bases. V dropped 4 bases and J dropped 7; count of bases not matched to a gene: 13. Germline V lookup: CDR1 SGHVS, CDR2 FNYEAQ. The CDR3 runs 18 residues. CDR3 amino acids: CASSSLPGLAGGQGTQYF. As DNA, the CDR3 is TGTGCCAGCAGCTCGTTACCGGGACTAGCGGGAGGCCAGGGGACCCAGTACTTC.

The chain links TRBV11-3 to TRBJ2-5, with D maybe TRBD1 (6 bases). From germline, CDR1 is SGHNT and CDR2 YENEEA. Between the trimmed V and J ends, which lost 1 base and 1 base, there was a span of 13 bases. The CDR3 is 16 residues long. The CDR3 sequence: CASSLGRQAVQETQYF. The CDR3 nucleotides read TGTGCCAGCAGCTTAGGACGACAGGCGGTCCAAGAGACCCAGTACTTC.

The CDR3 is CASSQRRGNYNEQFF. The DNA of the CDR3 is TGCGCCAGCAGCCAGCGAAGGGGGAACTACAATGAGCAGTTCTTC. The rearrangement uses TRBV4-1 and TRBJ2-1; D might be TRBD1 (6 bases). Per the germline V gene, CDR1 is MGHRA and CDR2 is YSYEKL. The V end was cut by 3 bases, the J end by 3 bases, with 12 bases between. This CDR3 contains 15 residues.

This clone occurred once. This rearrangement joins TRBV29-1 to TRBJ1-1; the D is unclear. The germline CDR1 and CDR2 sequences are SQVTM and ANQGSEA. This CDR3 has 12 residues. V dropped 3 bases and J dropped 2 bases, with 7 bases sitting between them. The CDR3: CSVEASNTEAFF. The DNA of the CDR3 is TGCAGCGTTGAGGCAAGTAACACTGAAGCTTTCTTT.

V gene TRBV6-5 combines with J gene TRBJ1-3; D is possibly TRBD1 (5 bases). The V end lost 6 bases, the J end lost 0 bases, and 12 bases lay between the germline ends. This CDR3 spans 15 amino acids. CDR1 MNHEY and CDR2 SVGAGI come from the germline V gene. The CDR3 nucleotides read TGTGCCAGCAGCCGACAGTTCCCCTCTGGAAACACCATATATTTT. Its translation: CASSRQFPSGNTIYF.

The V and J genes are TRBV7-2 and TRBJ1-4; D unresolved. The CDR3 runs 14 residues. Germline assignment: CDR1 SGHTA and CDR2 FQGNSA. V lost 4 bases, J lost 8 bases, and 14 bases lay in between. The CDR3 region has the DNA TGTGCCAGCAGCTCGCGTCCCTTCGTCGAAAAACTGTTTTTT. Protein: CASSSRPFVEKLFF.

As DNA, the CDR3 is TGTGCCAGCAGTTTAACGACAGGGGATCAGCCCCAGCATTTT. Protein: CASSLTTGDQPQHF. This rearrangement joins TRBV27 to TRBJ1-5, with TRBD1 matching over 8 bases. Germline CDR1 reads MNHEY; CDR2 reads SMNVEV (reference sequence). V dropped 2 bases and J dropped 5; count of bases not matched to a gene: 2. The CDR3 totals 14 residues.

This clone showed up just a few times. The chain has TRBV6-5 and TRBJ1-2; 8 bases match TRBD1. With V trimmed by 2 bases and J by 6 bases, 2 bases remained unmatched. The CDR3 consists of 13 residues. Germline CDR1 MNHEY, CDR2 SVGAGI. CDR3: CASSYRTGNGYTF. Written as DNA, the CDR3 is TGTGCCAGCAGTTACCGGACAGGGAATGGCTACACCTTC.

This chain uses TRBV9 with TRBJ1-2, with D maybe TRBD1 (5 bases). The CDR3 runs 13 residues. Deletions cut 4 bases from V and 6 bases from J, with 13 bases between. Germline values: CDR1 SGDLS, CDR2 YYNGEE. The CDR3 sequence: CASSPRDFNGYTF. CDR3 in DNA: TGTGCCAGCAGCCCCCGGGACTTCAATGGCTACACCTTC. Based on the CDR3 plus reference TRBV9 and TRBJ1-2, the full variable domain is DSGVTQTPKHLITATGQRVTLRCSPRSGDLSVYWYQQSLDQGLQFLIQYYNGEERAKGNILERFSAQQFPDLHSELNLSSLELGDSALYFCASSPRDFNGYTFGSGTRLTVV.

The table lists this clone with a few counts. The sample carries other DNA sequences with the same CDR3. This chain connects TRBV5-6 to TRBJ1-1; D perhaps matches TRBD1 (5 bases). In germline, CDR1 is SGHDT, CDR2 YYEEEE. The V and J ends lost 0 bases and 4 bases respectively, with 7 bases between them. There are 13 residues in the CDR3. The CDR3 DNA reads as TGTGCCAGCAGCTTGGGGGGGGGCACTGAAGCTTTCTTT. The encoded protein is CASSLGGGTEAFF.

The chain uses TRBV13 and TRBJ1-5; weak D call: TRBD1 (6 bases). The length of the CDR3 is 16 residues. Germline V gene sequence: CDR1 PRHDT, CDR2 FYEKMQ (reference sequence). V lost 5 bases and J lost 3, with 17 bases in between. The CDR3 region has the DNA TGTGCCAGCAGCAAGGGGGGGTTTGGTGTCAATCAGCCCCAGCATTTT. Its translation: CASSKGGFGVNQPQHF.